This entry lists 15 T cell receptor beta chains sequenced from one sample in a study of OX40 agonist ivuxolimab in advanced cancers. Sequenced by immunoSEQ multiplex PCR; TCRdb stores in-frame clones only, minus some. The top ten hold 5.5% to 8.5% of the sample, which has roughly 66,000 clones, roughly 80% seen once. The source material was CD4+ or CD8+ T cells sorted from blood, sampled in a trial of the OX40 agonist ivuxolimab. These TCRs come from an adult with an advanced solid tumor such as melanoma, head and neck, liver or kidney cancer.

V usage is TRBV18 and J usage is TRBJ2-3; a weak D match, TRBD1 (5 bases). CDR1 and CDR2 (germline): KGHSH, LQKENI. The V gene lost 3 bases and the J gene lost 3 bases, with 16 bases spanning the gap. The CDR3 runs to 16 residues. The CDR3 nucleotides read TGTGCCAGCTCACCTCCGACCAGGGTGGGTACAGATACGCAGTATTTT. Its translation is CASSPPTRVGTDTQYF.

The rearrangement uses TRBV30 and TRBJ1-1; unclear D gene. This CDR3 spans 16 amino acids. V was shortened by 2 bases and J by 10 bases, with 26 bases between the two germline ends. The germline V gene encodes CDR1 GTSNPN and CDR2 SVGIG (reference sequence). The CDR3 DNA reads as TGTGCCTGGAGTCCCATGATCCCGCAGGCCCAGCCTCGAGCTTTCTTT. As protein: CAWSPMIPQAQPRAFF. The whole variable domain, remainder taken from reference TRBV30 and TRBJ1-1, is SQTIHQWPATLVQPVGSPLSLECTVEGTSNPNLYWYRQAAGRGLQLLFYSVGIGQISSEVPQNLSASRPQDRQFILSSKKLLLSDSGFYLCAWSPMIPQAQPRAFFGQGTRLTVV.

This clone occurred a few times. This chain uses TRBV19 with TRBJ1-1; 8 nucleotides align to TRBD1. Germline trimming cut 5 bases from V and 11 bases from J; bases unmatched to any gene: 1. This CDR3 is built from 10 residues. Per the germline V gene, CDR1 is LNHDA and CDR2 is SQIVND (reference sequence). In DNA form, the CDR3 reads TGTGCCAGTAGTGACAGGGGCGCTTTCTTT. Its translation is CASSDRGAFF.

The chain uses TRBV4-3 and TRBJ1-4, with 8 bases matching TRBD1. V dropped 4 bases and J dropped 8; count of bases not matched to a gene: 9. Germline CDR1 LGHNA, CDR2 YSLEER. This CDR3 comprises 15 residues. The CDR3 spells CASSRTGTGGEKLFF. The CDR3 DNA reads TGCGCCAGCAGCCGAACCGGGACAGGCGGGGAAAAACTGTTTTTT.

V is TRBV5-6 and J is TRBJ1-3, with 7 positions matching TRBD1. With V trimmed by 3 bases and J by 0 bases, 3 bases remained unmatched. Germline lookup yields CDR1 SGHDT and CDR2 YYEEEE. The CDR3 has 15 residues. The CDR3 loop reads CASSSGTVSGNTIYF. For the CDR3, the DNA is TGTGCCAGCAGCTCAGGGACAGTCTCTGGAAACACCATATATTTT.

This sequence joins TRBV6-4 and TRBJ2-3, with no clear D. Germline V gene sequence: CDR1 MRHNA, CDR2 SNTAGT. V lost 6 bases and J 5 bases, leaving 9 bases between the germline ends. CDR3 length equals 12 residues. The CDR3 sequence: CASSVDGDTQYF. CDR3 bases: TGTGCCAGCAGCGTGGACGGAGATACGCAGTATTTT.

This chain joins TRBV7-9 and TRBJ2-1; TRBD1 matches 9 bases. Germline loops: CDR1 SEHNR, CDR2 FQNEAQ (reference sequence). This CDR3 region has 12 residues. Germline trimming cut 5 bases from V and 12 bases from J; bases unmatched to any gene: 5. CDR3 in DNA: TGTGCCAGCAGCACCGGGACAGGGTTGCAGTTCTTC. Protein sequence: CASSTGTGLQFF.

This rearrangement joins TRBV9 to TRBJ1-5; D might be TRBD1 (6 bases). CDR3 length: 13 amino acids. Trimming stripped 7 bases from V and 2 bases from J, with 10 bases between. Looked up from germline, CDR1 is SGDLS and CDR2 is YYNGEE. The CDR3 spells CASLQGCNQPQHF. The CDR3 bases are TGTGCCAGCCTCCAGGGGTGCAATCAGCCCCAGCATTTT. Drawing the rest from reference TRBV9 and TRBJ1-5, the complete variable domain is DSGVTQTPKHLITATGQRVTLRCSPRSGDLSVYWYQQSLDQGLQFLIQYYNGEERAKGNILERFSAQQFPDLHSELNLSSLELGDSALYFCASLQGCNQPQHFGDGTRLSIL.

This chain uses TRBV4-2 with TRBJ2-2; D uncertain. The CDR3 contains 12 residues. Trimming left V 2 bases short and J 7 bases short, with 5 bases between. CDR1 is LGHNA and CDR2 is YNFKEQ in the germline V gene. The CDR3 spells CASSQLGGELFF. DNA for the CDR3: TGTGCCAGCAGCCAATTGGGCGGGGAGCTGTTTTTT.

The chain links TRBV4-2 to TRBJ1-1, with D possibly matching TRBD1 (5 bases). V lost 5 bases to trimming and J lost 1 base, with 11 bases between them. The CDR3 totals 14 residues. Germline V gene lookup returns CDR1 LGHNA and CDR2 YNFKEQ. The CDR3 DNA reads TGTGCCAGCAGCTTCACAGGAAGGAACACTGAAGCTTTCTTT. The encoded protein is CASSFTGRNTEAFF.

This clone was seen only once. The chain combines TRBV5-1 with TRBJ2-3, with 9 nucleotides matching TRBD1. The CDR3 is 13 amino acids. Germline CDR1 reads SGHRS; CDR2 reads YFSETQ. The V gene end was trimmed by 3 bases and the J gene end by 8 bases; junction bases not matched to a gene: 4. Here the CDR3 reads CASSWDRAGTQYF. The CDR3 nucleotides are TGCGCCAGCAGCTGGGACAGGGCTGGTACGCAGTATTTT.

The chain employs TRBV18 and TRBJ1-5, with D unresolved. Germline V gene lookup returns CDR1 KGHSH and CDR2 LQKENI. Trimming stripped 4 bases from V and 5 bases from J, with 9 bases between. The length of the CDR3 is 13 residues. The DNA for the CDR3 is TGTGCCAGCTCACTTTCCCGAGATCAGCCCCAGCATTTT. Amino acid sequence: CASSLSRDQPQHF.

The chain links TRBV5-1 to TRBJ2-1; possible D gene TRBD2, 6 bases. This CDR3 has 16 residues. Germline V gives CDR1 SGHRS, CDR2 YFSETQ. The V end lost 3 bases, the J end lost 2 bases, and 15 bases lay between the germline ends. The CDR3 DNA is TGCGCCAGCAGCTACCCGCGCGGGGAGCCCTACAATGAGCAGTTCTTC. Protein sequence: CASSYPRGEPYNEQFF.

This rearrangement joins TRBV19 to TRBJ2-4; TRBD1 matches 7 bases. V shed 5 bases and J 3 bases; nucleotides not matched to a gene: 7. From germline, CDR1 is LNHDA and CDR2 SQIVND (reference sequence). The CDR3 runs to 15 residues. CDR3 sequence (DNA): TGTGCCAGTAGTGGGACGGGACAGTACAAAAACATTCAGTACTTC. Protein sequence: CASSGTGQYKNIQYF.

V is TRBV5-6 and J is TRBJ2-1; no definite D call. V lost 0 bases and J lost 4, with 14 bases in between. This CDR3 spans 16 amino acids. Germline V gene lookup returns CDR1 SGHDT and CDR2 YYEEEE. The CDR3, as DNA: TGTGCCAGCAGCTTGGAGGCTGGGGTGATGTACAATGAGCAGTTCTTC. It encodes CASSLEAGVMYNEQFF.